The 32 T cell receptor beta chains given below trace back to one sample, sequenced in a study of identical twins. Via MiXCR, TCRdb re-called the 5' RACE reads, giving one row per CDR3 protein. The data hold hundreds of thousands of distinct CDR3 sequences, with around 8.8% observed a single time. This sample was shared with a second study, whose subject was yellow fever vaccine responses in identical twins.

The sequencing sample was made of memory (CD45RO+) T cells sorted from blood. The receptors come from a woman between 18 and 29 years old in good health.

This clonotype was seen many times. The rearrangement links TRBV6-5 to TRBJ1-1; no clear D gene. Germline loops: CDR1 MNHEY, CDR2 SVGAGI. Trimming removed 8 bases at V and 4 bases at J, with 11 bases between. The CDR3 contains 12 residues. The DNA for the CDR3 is TGTGCCAGCGCGGGTAGCAGCACTGAAGCTTTCTTT. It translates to CASAGSSTEAFF.

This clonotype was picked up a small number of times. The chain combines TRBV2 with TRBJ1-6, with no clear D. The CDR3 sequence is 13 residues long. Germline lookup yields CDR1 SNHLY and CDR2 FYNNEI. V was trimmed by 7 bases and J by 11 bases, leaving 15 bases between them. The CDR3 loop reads CASTPGTAAPLHF. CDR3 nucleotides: TGTGCCAGCACCCCGGGAACAGCGGCACCCCTCCACTTT.

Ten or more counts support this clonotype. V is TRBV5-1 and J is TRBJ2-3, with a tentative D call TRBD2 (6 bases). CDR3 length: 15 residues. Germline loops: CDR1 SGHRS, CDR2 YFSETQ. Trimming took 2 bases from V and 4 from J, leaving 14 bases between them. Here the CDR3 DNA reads TGCGCCAGCAGCTTCCTACTAGCCCAAGCAGATACGCAGTATTTT. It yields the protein CASSFLLAQADTQYF. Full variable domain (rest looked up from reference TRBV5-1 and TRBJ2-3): KAGVTQTPRYLIKTRGQQVTLSCSPISGHRSVSWYQQTPGQGLQFLFEYFSETQRNKGNFPGRFSGRQFSNSRSEMNVSTLELGDSALYLCASSFLLAQADTQYFGPGTRLTVL.

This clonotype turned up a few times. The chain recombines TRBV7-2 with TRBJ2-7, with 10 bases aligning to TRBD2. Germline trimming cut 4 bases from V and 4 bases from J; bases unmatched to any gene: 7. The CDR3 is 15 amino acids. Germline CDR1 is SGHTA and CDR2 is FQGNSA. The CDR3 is CASSSVGLATYEQYF. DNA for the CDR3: TGTGCCAGCAGCTCCGTGGGACTAGCGACATACGAGCAGTACTTC.

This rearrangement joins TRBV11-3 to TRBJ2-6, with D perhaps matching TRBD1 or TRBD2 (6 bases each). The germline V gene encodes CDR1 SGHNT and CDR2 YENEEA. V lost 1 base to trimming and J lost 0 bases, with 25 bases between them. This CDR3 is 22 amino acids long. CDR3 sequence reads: CASSLVSQGYFGGASGANVLTF. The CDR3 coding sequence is TGTGCCAGCAGCTTAGTGTCTCAGGGGTATTTCGGAGGGGCCTCTGGGGCCAACGTCCTGACTTTC.

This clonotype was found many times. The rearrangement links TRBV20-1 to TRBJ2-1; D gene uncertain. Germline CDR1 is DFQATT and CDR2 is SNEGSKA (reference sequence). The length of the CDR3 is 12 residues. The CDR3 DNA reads TGCAGCCGGGCCTCATCCTACAATGAGCAGTTCTTC. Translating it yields CSRASSYNEQFF.

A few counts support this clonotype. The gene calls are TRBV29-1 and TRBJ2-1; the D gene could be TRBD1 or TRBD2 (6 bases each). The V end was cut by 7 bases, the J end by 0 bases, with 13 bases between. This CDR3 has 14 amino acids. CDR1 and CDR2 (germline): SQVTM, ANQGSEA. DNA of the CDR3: TGCAGCGCAAAAGGGGGGAGCTCCTACAATGAGCAGTTCTTC. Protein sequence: CSAKGGSSYNEQFF.

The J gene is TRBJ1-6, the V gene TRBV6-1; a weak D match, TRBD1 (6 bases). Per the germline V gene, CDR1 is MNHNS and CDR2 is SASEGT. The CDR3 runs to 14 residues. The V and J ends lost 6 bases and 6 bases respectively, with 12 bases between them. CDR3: CASSRQDANSPLHF. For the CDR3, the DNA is TGTGCCAGCAGCCGACAGGACGCTAATTCACCCCTCCACTTT.

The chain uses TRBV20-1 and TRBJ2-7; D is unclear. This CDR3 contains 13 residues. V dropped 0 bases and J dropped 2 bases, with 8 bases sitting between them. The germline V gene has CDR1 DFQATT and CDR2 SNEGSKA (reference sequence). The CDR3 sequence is CSARDGRAYEQYF. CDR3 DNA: TGCAGTGCTAGAGATGGTCGAGCCTACGAGCAGTACTTC.

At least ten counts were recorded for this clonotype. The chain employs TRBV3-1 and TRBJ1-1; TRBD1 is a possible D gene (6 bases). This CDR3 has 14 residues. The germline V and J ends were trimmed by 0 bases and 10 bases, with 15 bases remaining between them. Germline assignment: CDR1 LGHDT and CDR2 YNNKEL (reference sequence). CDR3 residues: CASSQEDGGQRAFF. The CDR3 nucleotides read TGTGCCAGCAGCCAAGAGGATGGGGGACAACGAGCTTTCTTT.

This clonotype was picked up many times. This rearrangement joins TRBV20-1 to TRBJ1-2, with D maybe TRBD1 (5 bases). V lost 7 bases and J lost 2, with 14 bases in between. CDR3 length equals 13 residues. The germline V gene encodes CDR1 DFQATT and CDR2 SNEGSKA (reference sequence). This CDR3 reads CSGGTEENYGYTF. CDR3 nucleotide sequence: TGCAGTGGGGGGACCGAGGAAAACTATGGCTACACCTTC.

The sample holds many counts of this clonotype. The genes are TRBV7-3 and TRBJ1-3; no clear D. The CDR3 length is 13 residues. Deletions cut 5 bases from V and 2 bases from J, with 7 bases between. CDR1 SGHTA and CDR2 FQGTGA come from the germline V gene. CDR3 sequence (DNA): TGTGCCAGCAGCACGGAACCTGGAAACACCATATATTTT. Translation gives CASSTEPGNTIYF. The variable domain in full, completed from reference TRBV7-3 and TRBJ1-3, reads GAGVSQTPSNKVTEKGKYVELRCDPISGHTALYWYRQSLGQGPEFLIYFQGTGAADDSGLPNDRFFAVRPEGSVSTLKIQRTERGDSAVYLCASSTEPGNTIYFGEGSWLTVV.

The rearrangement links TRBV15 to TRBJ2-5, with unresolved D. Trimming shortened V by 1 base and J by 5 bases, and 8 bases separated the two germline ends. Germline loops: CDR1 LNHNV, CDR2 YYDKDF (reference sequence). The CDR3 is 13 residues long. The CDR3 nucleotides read TGTGCCACCAGCAGAGGTTCACAGGAGACCCAGTACTTC. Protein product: CATSRGSQETQYF.

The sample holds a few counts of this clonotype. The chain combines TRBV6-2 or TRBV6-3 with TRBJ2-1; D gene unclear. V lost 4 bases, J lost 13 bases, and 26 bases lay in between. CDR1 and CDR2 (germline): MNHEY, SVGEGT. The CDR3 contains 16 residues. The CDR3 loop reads CASSSLFKDGPPHQFF. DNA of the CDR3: TGTGCCAGCAGTTCCCTGTTTAAGGACGGCCCACCTCATCAGTTCTTC.

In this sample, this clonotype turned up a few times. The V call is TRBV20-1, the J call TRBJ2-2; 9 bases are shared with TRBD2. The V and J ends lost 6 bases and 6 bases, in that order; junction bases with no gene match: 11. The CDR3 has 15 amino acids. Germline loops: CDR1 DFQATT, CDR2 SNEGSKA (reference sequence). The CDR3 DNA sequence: TGCAGTGCCACCCCAGGGACTAGCACTGCCGGGGAGCTGTTTTTT. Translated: CSATPGTSTAGELFF.

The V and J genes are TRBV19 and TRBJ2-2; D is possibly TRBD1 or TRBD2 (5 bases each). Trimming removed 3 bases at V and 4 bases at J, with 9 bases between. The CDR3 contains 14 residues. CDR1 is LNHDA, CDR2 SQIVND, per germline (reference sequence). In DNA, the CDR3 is TGTGCCAGTAGTATGTCGGGGACCACCGGGGAGCTGTTTTTT. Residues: CASSMSGTTGELFF.

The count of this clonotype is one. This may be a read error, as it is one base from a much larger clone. CDR3 region: CASRDTSGSADTQYF. CDR3 bases: TGTGCCAGCAGGGATACTAGCGGTAGCGCAGATACGCAGTATTTT. This chain connects TRBV2 to TRBJ2-3; 8 bases align to TRBD2. The length of the CDR3 is 15 residues. CDR1 is SNHLY, CDR2 FYNNEI, per germline. The J segment lost 4 bases and the V segment lost 6 bases, leaving 9 bases of the junction unmatched.

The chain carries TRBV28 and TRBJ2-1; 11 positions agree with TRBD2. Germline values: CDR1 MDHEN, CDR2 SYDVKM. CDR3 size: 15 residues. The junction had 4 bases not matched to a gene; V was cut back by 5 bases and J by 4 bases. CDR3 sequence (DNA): TGTGCCAGCAGTACTAGCGGGGGAGGTTACAATGAGCAGTTCTTC. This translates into CASSTSGGGYNEQFF.

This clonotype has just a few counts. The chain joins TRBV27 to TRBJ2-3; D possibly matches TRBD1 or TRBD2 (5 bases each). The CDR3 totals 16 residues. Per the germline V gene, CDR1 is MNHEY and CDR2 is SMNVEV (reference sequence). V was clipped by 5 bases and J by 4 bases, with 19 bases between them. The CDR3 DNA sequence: TGTGCCAGCAGTCCCGGGACCCTCTTAGGGTCAGATACGCAGTATTTT. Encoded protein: CASSPGTLLGSDTQYF.

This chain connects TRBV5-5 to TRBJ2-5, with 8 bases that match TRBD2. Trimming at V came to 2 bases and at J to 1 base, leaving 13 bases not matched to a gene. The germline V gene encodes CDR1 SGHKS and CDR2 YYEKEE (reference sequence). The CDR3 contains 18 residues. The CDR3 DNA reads TGTGCCAGCAGCTTAAATAGTTTGGTAGCGGGATTCCAAGAGACCCAGTACTTC. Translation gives CASSLNSLVAGFQETQYF.

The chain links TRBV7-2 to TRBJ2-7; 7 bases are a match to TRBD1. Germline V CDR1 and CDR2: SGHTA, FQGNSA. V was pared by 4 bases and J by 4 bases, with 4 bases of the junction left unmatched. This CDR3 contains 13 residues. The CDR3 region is CASSSDRSYEQYF. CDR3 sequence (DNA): TGTGCCAGCAGCTCGGACAGGAGTTACGAGCAGTACTTC.

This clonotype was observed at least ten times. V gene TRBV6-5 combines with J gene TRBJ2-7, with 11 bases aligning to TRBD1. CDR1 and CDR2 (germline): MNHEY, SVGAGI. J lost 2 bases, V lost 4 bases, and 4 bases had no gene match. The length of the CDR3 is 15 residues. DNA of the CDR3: TGTGCCAGCAGTTCCCGGGACAGGGGGGCCTACGAGCAGTACTTC. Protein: CASSSRDRGAYEQYF.

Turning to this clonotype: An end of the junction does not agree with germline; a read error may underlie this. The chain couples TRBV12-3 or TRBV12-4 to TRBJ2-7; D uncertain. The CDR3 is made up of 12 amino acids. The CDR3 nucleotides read TGTGCCTGCAGCCAAAACCTCTACGAGCAGTACTTC. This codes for CACSQNLYEQYF.

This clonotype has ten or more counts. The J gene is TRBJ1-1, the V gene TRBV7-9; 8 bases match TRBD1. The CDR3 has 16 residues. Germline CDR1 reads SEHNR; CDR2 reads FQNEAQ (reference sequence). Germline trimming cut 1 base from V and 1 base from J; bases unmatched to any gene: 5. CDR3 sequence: CASSLDRDRQNTEAFF. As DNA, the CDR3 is TGTGCCAGCAGCTTAGACCGGGACAGGCAGAACACTGAAGCTTTCTTT.

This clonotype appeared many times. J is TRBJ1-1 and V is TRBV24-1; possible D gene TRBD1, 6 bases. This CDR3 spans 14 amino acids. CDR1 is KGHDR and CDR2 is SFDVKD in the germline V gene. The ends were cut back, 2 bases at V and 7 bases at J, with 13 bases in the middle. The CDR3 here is CATSDSAGQNEAFF. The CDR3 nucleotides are TGTGCCACCAGTGATTCCGCCGGACAGAATGAAGCTTTCTTT.

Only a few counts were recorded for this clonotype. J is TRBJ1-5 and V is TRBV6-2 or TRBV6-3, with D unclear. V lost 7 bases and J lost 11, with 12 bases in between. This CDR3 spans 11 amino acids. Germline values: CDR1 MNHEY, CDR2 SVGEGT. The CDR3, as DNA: TGTGCCAGCAATAACGGGCAGTCCCAGCATTTT. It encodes CASNNGQSQHF.

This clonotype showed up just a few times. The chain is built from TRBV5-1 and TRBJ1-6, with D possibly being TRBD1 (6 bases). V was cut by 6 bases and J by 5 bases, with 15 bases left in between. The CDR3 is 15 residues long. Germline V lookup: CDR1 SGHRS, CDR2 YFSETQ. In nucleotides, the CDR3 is TGCGCCAGCACCCCGACTGGGGGCGATAATTCACCCCTCCACTTT. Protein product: CASTPTGGDNSPLHF.

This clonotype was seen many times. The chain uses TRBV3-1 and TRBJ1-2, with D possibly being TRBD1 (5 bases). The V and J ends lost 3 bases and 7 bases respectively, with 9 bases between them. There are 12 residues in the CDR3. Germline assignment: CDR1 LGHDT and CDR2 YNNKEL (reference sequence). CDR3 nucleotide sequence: TGTGCCAGCAGCCAGGTGACAGCTGGCTACACCTTC. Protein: CASSQVTAGYTF.

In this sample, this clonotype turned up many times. The CDR3 loop reads CASQITDTQYF. The CDR3 region has the DNA TGTGCCAGCCAAATTACAGATACGCAGTATTTT. This chain connects TRBV6-2 or TRBV6-3 to TRBJ2-3; D is unclear. The CDR3 loop spans 11 amino acids. V was shortened by 8 bases and J by 3 bases, with 6 bases between the two germline ends. Germline CDR1 MNHEY, CDR2 SVGEGT.

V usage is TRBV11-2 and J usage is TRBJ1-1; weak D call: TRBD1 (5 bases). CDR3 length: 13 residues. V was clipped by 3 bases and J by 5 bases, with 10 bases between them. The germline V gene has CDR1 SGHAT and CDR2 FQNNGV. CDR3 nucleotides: TGTGCCAGCAGCTTCGGCAGGGATACTGAAGCTTTCTTT. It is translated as CASSFGRDTEAFF.

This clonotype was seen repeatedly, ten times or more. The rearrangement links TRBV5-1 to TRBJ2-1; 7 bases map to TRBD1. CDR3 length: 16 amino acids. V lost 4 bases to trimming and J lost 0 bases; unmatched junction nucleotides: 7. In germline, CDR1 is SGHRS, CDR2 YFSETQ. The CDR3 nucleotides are TGCGCCAGCAGCCCCCTGACAGGGAACTCCTACAATGAGCAGTTCTTC. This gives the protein CASSPLTGNSYNEQFF.

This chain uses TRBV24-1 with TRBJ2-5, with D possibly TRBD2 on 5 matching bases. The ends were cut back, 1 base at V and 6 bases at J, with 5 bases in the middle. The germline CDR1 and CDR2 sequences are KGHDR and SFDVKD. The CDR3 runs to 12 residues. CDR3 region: CATSDFGKTQYF. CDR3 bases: TGTGCCACCAGTGATTTCGGGAAGACCCAGTACTTC.